Listed below are T cell receptor beta chains from one sample, sequenced in a study of metastatic and nonmetastatic thyroid tumors. With MiXCR, TCRdb reprocessed the PCR reads. The sample includes tens of thousands of clones, approximately 12% of them seen just once. The specimen sequenced was blood. The receptors were sampled from a female donor with papillary thyroid cancer or a benign thyroid nodule (not recorded which). Some clones in this sample may be carry-over from other donors' samples. CDR3s include the opening cysteine and the closing phenylalanine or tryptophan. A D gene is named only where the DNA matches it firmly. Size is stated for part of the rows, as once, few or many counts, or as a class when the clone is expanded.

V gene: TRBV20-1
D gene: -
clone size: -
J gene: TRBJ2-7
CDR3 DNA: TGCAGTATCCGCCCGCTGTCTTACGAGCAGTACTTC
CDR3 protein: CSIRPLSYEQYF

V gene: TRBV11-1
D gene: TRBD2
clone size: many
J gene: TRBJ2-3
CDR3 DNA: TGTGCCAGCAGCTTACCGGGACTAGCGGGAGTCGGAGATACGCAGTATTTT
CDR3 protein: CASSLPGLAGVGDTQYF

V gene: TRBV4-3
D gene: TRBD2
clone size: many
J gene: TRBJ2-2
CDR3 DNA: TGCGCCAGCAGCCAGGAGACTAGCGGAGGCGCGAACACCGGGGAGCTGTTTTTT
CDR3 protein: CASSQETSGGANTGELFF

V gene: TRBV10-2
D gene: -
clone size: many
J gene: TRBJ1-2
CDR3 DNA: TGCGCCAGCAGTGAGTCATCATCGGAGTCCATCTATGGCTACACCTTC
CDR3 protein: CASSESSSESIYGYTF

V gene: TRBV28
D gene: TRBD1
clone size: many
J gene: TRBJ1-2
CDR3 DNA: TGTGCCAGCAGTTTACAGCCCCTCGGGGACAGGCGATTCTATGGCTACACCTTC
CDR3 protein: CASSLQPLGDRRFYGYTF

V gene: TRBV7-9
D gene: TRBD2
clone size: many
J gene: TRBJ2-1
CDR3 DNA: TGTGCCAGCAGCACTAGAGCTAGCGGGAGACAGGGTGAGCAGTTCTTC
CDR3 protein: CASSTRASGRQGEQFF

V gene: TRBV7-9
D gene: TRBD2
clone size: many
J gene: TRBJ2-1
CDR3 DNA: TGTGCCAGCAGCTTAGTATCGGGACTAGCGGAAGAGCAGTTCTTC
CDR3 protein: CASSLVSGLAEEQFF

V gene: TRBV25-1
D gene: TRBD1
clone size: many
J gene: TRBJ2-7
CDR3 DNA: TGTGCCAGCAGTGATTCCCTGGGACAGTATCGCGAGCAGTACTTC
CDR3 protein: CASSDSLGQYREQYF

V gene: TRBV7-3
D gene: -
clone size: -
J gene: TRBJ1-2
CDR3 DNA: TGTGCCAGCAGATTACCCCGGGACAATTGCACCTTC
CDR3 protein: CASRLPRDNCTF

V gene: TRBV28
D gene: -
clone size: -
J gene: TRBJ1-5
CDR3 DNA: TGTGCCAGCAGTTTGGGCGGAGCTGCTCATCCCCAGCATTTT
CDR3 protein: CASSLGGAAHPQHF

V gene: TRBV18
D gene: TRBD1
clone size: many
J gene: TRBJ1-5
CDR3 DNA: TGTGCCAGCTCAAGGACAGGGGACAATCAGCCCCAGCATTTT
CDR3 protein: CASSRTGDNQPQHF

V gene: TRBV15
D gene: -
clone size: -
J gene: TRBJ1-6
CDR3 DNA: TGTGCCACCAGCTACCCGGAGAAAGATTCACCCCTCCACTTT
CDR3 protein: CATSYPEKDSPLHF

V gene: TRBV18
D gene: -
clone size: many
J gene: TRBJ2-3
CDR3 DNA: TGTGCCAGCTCACGGGGCGGGACAACCTTCACAGATACGCAGTATTTT
CDR3 protein: CASSRGGTTFTDTQYF

V gene: TRBV28
D gene: -
clone size: many
J gene: TRBJ1-1
CDR3 DNA: TGTGCCAGCAGACCTGGGACACCACACACTGAAGCTTTCTTT
CDR3 protein: CASRPGTPHTEAFF

V gene: TRBV10-3
D gene: -
clone size: many
J gene: TRBJ2-3
CDR3 DNA: TGTGCCATCAGTGACCTCACGAGGGACTTCCTTAGCCCCACAGATACGCAGTATTTT
CDR3 protein: CAISDLTRDFLSPTDTQYF

V gene: TRBV10-3
D gene: TRBD1
clone size: many
J gene: TRBJ2-1
CDR3 DNA: TGTGCCATCAGTGAGTCGACGGGACAGTTTACGCTCAATGAGCAGTTCTTC
CDR3 protein: CAISESTGQFTLNEQFF

V gene: TRBV20-1
D gene: -
clone size: -
J gene: TRBJ1-2
CDR3 DNA: TGCAGTGCCAGAAGGAAGGGGCGCAGGCCGAGCTTC
CDR3 protein: CSARRKGRRPSF

V gene: TRBV9
D gene: -
clone size: many
J gene: TRBJ2-7
CDR3 DNA: TGTGCCAGCAGCGTATGGGACGGGGGCGACGAGCAGTACTTC
CDR3 protein: CASSVWDGGDEQYF

V gene: TRBV28
D gene: -
clone size: few
J gene: TRBJ2-2
CDR3 DNA: TGTGCCAGCAGTTTGCGGGCTGTGGGCGGGGAGCTGTTTTTT
CDR3 protein: CASSLRAVGGELFF

V gene: TRBV11-1
D gene: -
clone size: many
J gene: TRBJ2-3
CDR3 DNA: TGTGCCAGCAGCTTAGTTTCCGGGCCTAGCACAGATACGCAGTATTTT
CDR3 protein: CASSLVSGPSTDTQYF

V gene: TRBV7-3
D gene: -
clone size: many
J gene: TRBJ2-2
CDR3 DNA: TGTGCCAGCAGCCTTAACGCGGCCCCCGGGGAGCTGTTTTTT
CDR3 protein: CASSLNAAPGELFF